The source of this T cell receptor beta chain is a study of T cell repertoires in cytomegalovirus infection. For the study at large: Signatures in public TCR beta sequences pointed to both CMV infection and matching HLA type.

The study's findings and limits: There were carriers of CMV plus the relevant HLA, and cumulative public TCR beta family frequency identified them. Ex vivo, HLA-C-restricted CMV-specific TCR beta clonotypes prevailed over the rest of the response.

This clonotype occurred many times. As yet, its antigen is unknown. Via MiXCR, TCRdb re-called the reads, giving one row per CDR3 protein. The sample contains about 600,000 distinct CDR3 sequences, approximately 24% of which appear only once. The clonotype was recovered from a human donor in good health (CMV status not recorded). Some clones in this sample may be carry-over from other donors' samples. What was sequenced was CD8+ T cells from PBMCs.

The CDR3 here is CASSYSPLGQGPQGLSGYTF. The CDR3 DNA sequence: TGTGCCAGCAGTTACTCGCCCCTCGGACAGGGACCTCAAGGGCTATCTGGCTACACCTTC. The rearrangement uses TRBV6-6 and TRBJ1-2; 8 positions match TRBD1. V lost 0 bases and J lost 7; bases outside the gene matches: 22. The length of the CDR3 is 20 residues. The V gene's germline CDR1 is MNHNY and CDR2 SVGAGI (reference sequence).